This note documents a single TCR beta chain sequence. One end of the junction fails to match germline, which may point to a read error. This specimen belongs to a study of patients and donors after allogeneic stem cell transplantation. Each CDR3 protein gets one entry after TCRdb re-called the RT-PCR reads with MiXCR. The data contain about 74,000 distinct CDR3 sequences, around 27% of them singletons. The CDR3 consists of 18 residues. Germline-derived CDR1 and CDR2 are SGHRS and YFSETQ. The TCR originated in a human donor who was either an allogeneic HSCT recipient or a stem cell or donor lymphocyte infusion donor (not recorded which). It is not recorded whose cells these are; they may come from a transplant donor. Sequenced: blood, either unsorted or a sorted T cell fraction (not recorded which). The V gene is TRBV5-1, the J gene TRBJ2-2; 9 bases agree with TRBD2. The CDR3, as DNA: TGCGCCAGCAGCTTACGCGGGAGGGCCCTCGGGAACACCGCGGAGCTGTTTTTT. Its protein is CASSLRGRALGNTAELFF.